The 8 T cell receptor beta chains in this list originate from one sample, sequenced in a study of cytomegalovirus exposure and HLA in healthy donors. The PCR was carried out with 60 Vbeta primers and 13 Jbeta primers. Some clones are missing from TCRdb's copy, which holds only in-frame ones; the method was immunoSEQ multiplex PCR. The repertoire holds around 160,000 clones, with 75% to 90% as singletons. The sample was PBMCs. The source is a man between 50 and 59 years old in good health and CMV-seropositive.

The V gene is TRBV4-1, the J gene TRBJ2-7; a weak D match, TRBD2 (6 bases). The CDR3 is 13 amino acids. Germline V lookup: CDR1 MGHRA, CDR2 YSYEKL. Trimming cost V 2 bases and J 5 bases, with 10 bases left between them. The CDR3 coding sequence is TGCGCCAGCAGCCAATCGGGAGTTAACGAGCAGTACTTC. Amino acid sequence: CASSQSGVNEQYF.

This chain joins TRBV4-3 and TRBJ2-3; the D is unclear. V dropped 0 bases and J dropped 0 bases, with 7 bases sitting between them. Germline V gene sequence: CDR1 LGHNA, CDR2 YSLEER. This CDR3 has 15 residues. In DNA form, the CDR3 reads TGCGCCAGCAGCCAAGATTCGAGGAGCACAGATACGCAGTATTTT. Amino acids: CASSQDSRSTDTQYF.

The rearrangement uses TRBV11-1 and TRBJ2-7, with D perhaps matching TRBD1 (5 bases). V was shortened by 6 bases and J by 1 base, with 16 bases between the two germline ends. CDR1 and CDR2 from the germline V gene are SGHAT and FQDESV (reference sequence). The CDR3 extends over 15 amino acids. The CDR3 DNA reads TGTGCCAGCAGTGGACATTCGAAAGGATCCTACGAGCAGTACTTC. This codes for CASSGHSKGSYEQYF.

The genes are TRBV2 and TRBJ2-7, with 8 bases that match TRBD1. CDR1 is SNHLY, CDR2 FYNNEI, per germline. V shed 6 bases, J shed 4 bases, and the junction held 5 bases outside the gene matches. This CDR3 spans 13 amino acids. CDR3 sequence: CASRGRTGYEQYF. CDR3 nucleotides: TGTGCCAGCAGGGGACGGACAGGGTACGAGCAGTACTTC.

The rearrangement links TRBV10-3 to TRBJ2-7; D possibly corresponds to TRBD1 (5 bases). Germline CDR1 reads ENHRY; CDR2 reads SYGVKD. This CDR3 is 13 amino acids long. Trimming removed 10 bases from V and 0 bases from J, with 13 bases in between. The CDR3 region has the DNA TGTGCCACGGCGACAGTAAACTCCTACGAGCAGTACTTC. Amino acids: CATATVNSYEQYF.

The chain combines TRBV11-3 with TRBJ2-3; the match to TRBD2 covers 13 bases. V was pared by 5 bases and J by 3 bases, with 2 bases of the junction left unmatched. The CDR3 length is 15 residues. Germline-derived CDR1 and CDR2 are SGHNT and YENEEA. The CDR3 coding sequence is TGTGCCAGCAGCGAGGGACTAGCGGGAACAGATACGCAGTATTTT. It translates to CASSEGLAGTDTQYF.

The CDR3 DNA follows: TGCGCCAGCAGCTTGGGGGCGGGAGGGACCTACGAGCAGTACTTC. Protein product: CASSLGAGGTYEQYF. The chain employs TRBV5-1 and TRBJ2-7; 9 bases are a match to TRBD2. This CDR3 region has 15 residues. The J segment lost 2 bases and the V segment lost 0 bases, leaving 3 bases of the junction unmatched. Germline V gene lookup returns CDR1 SGHRS and CDR2 YFSETQ.

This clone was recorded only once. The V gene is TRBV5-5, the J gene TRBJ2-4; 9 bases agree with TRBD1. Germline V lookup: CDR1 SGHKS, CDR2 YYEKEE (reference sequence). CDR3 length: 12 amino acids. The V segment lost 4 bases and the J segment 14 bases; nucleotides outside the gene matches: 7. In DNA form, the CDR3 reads TGTGCCAGCAGCCACCGGGACAGGGCCGAGTACTTC. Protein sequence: CASSHRDRAEYF.